Shown below are 5 T cell receptor beta chains from a single sample sequenced in a study of blood T cell repertoires in COVID-19. Clones were sequenced by immunoSEQ multiplex PCR, and TCRdb holds only the in-frame ones, with some missing. The profile covers a few hundred thousand clones, with about 87% appearing a single time and around 7.8% taken by the ten largest. The material sequenced was peripheral blood. These receptors were taken from a human donor in a cohort sampled during active COVID-19.

This clone occurred once. J is TRBJ2-3 and V is TRBV6-5; TRBD2 agrees at 7 bases. Per germline, CDR1 MNHEY and CDR2 SVGAGI. The CDR3 is made up of 16 amino acids. Losses at the gene ends were 2 bases for V and 0 bases for J; bases not matched to a gene: 5. CDR3 protein: CASSYGGAGSTDTQYF. Here the CDR3 DNA reads TGTGCCAGCAGTTACGGAGGAGCGGGGAGCACAGATACGCAGTATTTT.

This chain connects TRBV2 to TRBJ2-5; TRBD1 aligns across 8 bases. CDR1 is SNHLY and CDR2 is FYNNEI in the germline V gene. The V gene end was trimmed by 4 bases and the J gene end by 9 bases; junction bases not matched to a gene: 7. CDR3 size: 13 residues. The CDR3 coding sequence is TGTGCCAGCAGTGGGGTCCAGGGGGCCGCCCAGTACTTC. This sequence encodes CASSGVQGAAQYF. The full variable domain, completed using reference TRBV2 and TRBJ2-5, is EPEVTQTPSHQVTQMGQEVILRCVPISNHLYFYWYRQILGQKVEFLVSFYNNEISEKSEIFDDQFSVERPDGSNFTLKIRSTKLEDSAMYFCASSGVQGAAQYFGPGTRLLVL.

The CDR3 sequence: CSARTGGMYEQYF. CDR3 sequence (DNA): TGCAGCGCAAGGACAGGGGGCATGTACGAGCAGTACTTC. The chain is built from TRBV29-1 and TRBJ2-7; 11 positions match TRBD1. The CDR3 runs 13 residues. In germline, CDR1 is SQVTM, CDR2 ANQGSEA. Losses at the gene ends were 7 bases for V and 4 bases for J; bases not matched to a gene: 6.

This clone was found once. The V call is TRBV6-5, the J call TRBJ2-1; D remains unclear. This CDR3 comprises 12 residues. V dropped 8 bases and J dropped 0 bases, with 5 bases sitting between them. Germline V CDR1 and CDR2: MNHEY, SVGAGI. For the CDR3, the DNA is TGTGCCAGCTGCGTCTCCTACAATGAGCAGTTCTTC. It codes for CASCVSYNEQFF.

The sample holds one count of this clone. V is TRBV6-2 or TRBV6-3 and J is TRBJ2-7; 10 bases fit TRBD2. The V gene's germline CDR1 is MNHEY and CDR2 SVGEGT. This CDR3 has 15 amino acids. Germline trimming cut 4 bases from V and 4 bases from J; bases unmatched to any gene: 7. CDR3: CASSSALAGVYEQYF. In nucleotides, the CDR3 is TGTGCCAGCAGTTCGGCCCTAGCGGGAGTATACGAGCAGTACTTC.